What follows are 21 T cell receptor beta chains derived from one specimen sequenced in a study of OX40 agonist ivuxolimab in advanced cancers. Repertoires were generated with immunoSEQ multiplex PCR, while TCRdb's copy carries only in-frame clones and drops some. Of 45,000 to 55,000 clones detected, approximately 79% appear once; the ten largest clones hold about 1.5%. The source was CD4+ or CD8+ T cells sorted from blood, collected in a trial of the OX40 agonist ivuxolimab. The source of these receptors is an adult with an advanced solid tumor such as melanoma, head and neck, liver or kidney cancer.

The chain carries TRBV7-9 and TRBJ1-2; no clear D gene. Trimming stripped 5 bases from V and 1 base from J, with 11 bases between. The germline gives CDR1 SEHNR, CDR2 FQNEAQ (reference sequence). This CDR3 spans 14 amino acids. CDR3 protein: CASSPDIFNYGYTF. The CDR3 nucleotides read TGTGCCAGCAGCCCAGACATTTTTAACTATGGCTACACCTTC.

The rearrangement joins TRBV9 to TRBJ2-4; tentatively, D is TRBD1 or TRBD2 (5 bases each). V was clipped by 0 bases and J by 7 bases, with 14 bases between them. Germline V gives CDR1 SGDLS, CDR2 YYNGEE. This CDR3 spans 15 amino acids. CDR3 amino acids: CASSVGGSLWNIQYF. In DNA, the CDR3 is TGTGCCAGCAGCGTAGGGGGGTCCCTGTGGAACATTCAGTACTTC.

This clone has only one observation. This chain connects TRBV7-2 to TRBJ2-1; D possibly corresponds to TRBD1 (5 bases). The V gene's germline CDR1 is SGHTA and CDR2 FQGNSA. This CDR3 contains 16 residues. Trimming took off 4 bases at V and 5 bases at J, with 18 bases between the two ends. The CDR3 DNA reads TGTGCCAGCAGCTCCCTGACAGTACGAATTAACAATGAGCAGTTCTTC. It is translated as CASSSLTVRINNEQFF.

The chain uses TRBV20-1 and TRBJ1-1; no firm D call. V shed 6 bases and J shed 6 bases, with 11 bases lying between them. This CDR3 spans 11 amino acids. Germline V lookup: CDR1 DFQATT, CDR2 SNEGSKA (reference sequence). As DNA, the CDR3 is TGCAGTGCCATATCGAGGGCTGAAGCTTTCTTT. Protein product: CSAISRAEAFF.

V and J are TRBV5-4 and TRBJ2-1; 8 bases fit TRBD2. Germline V CDR1 and CDR2: SGHNT, YYREEE (reference sequence). After removal of 2 bases from V and 7 bases from J, the junction contained 8 bases not matched to a gene. This CDR3 contains 15 residues. The CDR3 spells CASSFPQAGVNEQFF. CDR3 coding DNA: TGTGCCAGCAGCTTCCCTCAAGCGGGAGTAAATGAGCAGTTCTTC.

V and J are TRBV7-8 and TRBJ2-7; D is ambiguous. Trimming took 4 bases from V and 2 from J, leaving 6 bases between them. The CDR3 has 12 residues. Germline assignment: CDR1 SGHVS and CDR2 FQNEAQ. CDR3 sequence: CASSSATYEQYF. CDR3 sequence (DNA): TGTGCCAGCAGCTCGGCCACCTACGAGCAGTACTTC.

The V call is TRBV15, the J call TRBJ2-2; no clear D. Germline V gives CDR1 LNHNV, CDR2 YYDKDF (reference sequence). V lost 7 bases and J 5 bases, leaving 11 bases between the germline ends. CDR3 length: 13 residues. CDR3 amino acids: CATTIPSTGELFF. The CDR3 DNA is TGTGCCACCACCATCCCCTCTACCGGGGAGCTGTTTTTT.

This chain joins TRBV27 and TRBJ1-6; 7 bases are shared with TRBD1. Germline CDR1 MNHEY, CDR2 SMNVEV (reference sequence). V dropped 6 bases and J dropped 10; count of bases not matched to a gene: 6. This CDR3 is built from 13 residues. The CDR3 loop is CASSRDSNSPLHF. For the CDR3, the DNA is TGTGCCAGCAGCCGGGACAGTAACTCACCCCTCCACTTT.

The chain recombines TRBV21-1 with TRBJ1-5; the D call TRBD1 from the table was never checked on the DNA. TRBV21-1 is deemed a pseudogene. The CDR3 has 18 residues. The CDR3 DNA reads TGTGCCAGCAGTTTGAGGACAGCTCATCTTTATAGCAATCAGCCCCAGCATTTT. Its protein product is CASSLRTAHLYSNQPQHF.

This clone occurred a few times. The chain employs TRBV4-3 and TRBJ2-7; D tentatively reads TRBD1 or TRBD2 (5 bases each). Germline values: CDR1 LGHNA, CDR2 YSLEER. The V end lost 0 bases, the J end lost 6 bases, and 12 bases lay between the germline ends. The CDR3 sequence is 14 residues long. For the CDR3, the DNA is TGCGCCAGCAGCCAAGATACCGGGGCGGGCGAGCAGTACTTC. Its protein is CASSQDTGAGEQYF.

The J gene is TRBJ1-4, the V gene TRBV4-2; 7 bases map to TRBD1. The germline gives CDR1 LGHNA, CDR2 YNFKEQ. This CDR3 has 18 residues. The ends lost 1 base at V and 0 bases at J; junction bases unmatched: 8. The CDR3 reads CASSQAIRDSATNEKLFF. CDR3 in DNA: TGTGCCAGCAGCCAAGCGATAAGGGACAGCGCAACTAATGAAAAACTGTTTTTT.

This chain links TRBV5-1 with TRBJ2-1, with 10 bases fitting TRBD2. Trimming took 4 bases from V and 5 from J; bases not matched to a gene: 9. Germline V lookup: CDR1 SGHRS, CDR2 YFSETQ. The CDR3 spans 16 residues. The CDR3, as DNA: TGCGCCAGCAGCCAGTTGACTAGCGGGCTCAACAATGAGCAGTTCTTC. Protein product: CASSQLTSGLNNEQFF.

The chain combines TRBV18 with TRBJ1-4; maybe TRBD1 (6 bases). Trimming pared 2 bases from V and 4 bases from J, leaving 8 bases between. The CDR3 contains 14 residues. CDR1 and CDR2 from the germline V gene are KGHSH and LQKENI. The CDR3 DNA reads TGTGCCAGCTCACCAAACAGGGATAATGAAAAACTGTTTTTT. Translated, it gives CASSPNRDNEKLFF.

This clone turned up a few times. This chain links TRBV19 with TRBJ1-4; D may be TRBD1 (5 bases). From germline, CDR1 is LNHDA and CDR2 SQIVND (reference sequence). The ends were cut back, 4 bases at V and 0 bases at J, with 9 bases in the middle. This CDR3 has 15 residues. As DNA, the CDR3 is TGTGCCAGTAGTACTCAGGGAACAACTAATGAAAAACTGTTTTTT. Residues: CASSTQGTTNEKLFF.

This clone was observed a few times. V gene TRBV6-7 combines with J gene TRBJ1-5, with 7 bases identical to TRBD1. TRBV6-7 is an open reading frame whose function is uncertain. J gave up 2 bases and V 2 bases, and 3 bases lay outside the gene matches. This CDR3 region has 15 residues. CDR3 coding DNA: TGTGCCAGCAGTTACATGGGACAGTGCAATCAGCCCCAGCATTTT. Its translation: CASSYMGQCNQPQHF.

The chain uses TRBV7-2 and TRBJ1-5; unclear D gene. Trimming left V 6 bases short and J 5 bases short, with 11 bases between. Germline V lookup: CDR1 SGHTA, CDR2 FQGNSA. CDR3 size: 13 residues. CDR3 sequence reads: CASSKDIDQPQHF. The CDR3 DNA sequence: TGTGCCAGCAGTAAAGACATTGATCAGCCCCAGCATTTT.

The chain joins TRBV7-2 to TRBJ2-3; 9 bases fit TRBD1. J was trimmed by 3 bases and V by 5 bases; bases with no gene match: 3. Germline lookup yields CDR1 SGHTA and CDR2 FQGNSA. This CDR3 is 14 amino acids long. The CDR3 DNA sequence: TGTGCCAGCAGCGTACAGGGGGCAACAGATACGCAGTATTTT. Its protein product is CASSVQGATDTQYF.

The chain combines TRBV6-5 with TRBJ1-3; no firm D call. Between the trimmed V and J ends, which lost 2 bases and 0 bases, there was a span of 8 bases. Germline-derived CDR1 and CDR2 are MNHEY and SVGAGI. The CDR3 spans 15 residues. CDR3 nucleotide sequence: TGTGCCAGCAGTTACGAGGGAAGCTCTGGAAACACCATATATTTT. Its protein is CASSYEGSSGNTIYF.

CDR3 sequence: CASSQVSVGAQFF. Here the CDR3 DNA reads TGTGCCAGCAGCCAAGTTTCAGTGGGGGCGCAGTTCTTC. The chain has TRBV14 and TRBJ2-1; D possibly corresponds to TRBD1 (6 bases). CDR3 length: 13 amino acids. Germline CDR1 is SGHDN and CDR2 is FVKESK. V lost 1 base and J lost 12, with 13 bases in between.

The chain uses TRBV7-2 and TRBJ2-3; weak D call: TRBD2 (6 bases). Trimming took off 7 bases at V and 2 bases at J, with 10 bases between the two ends. Germline V CDR1 and CDR2: SGHTA, FQGNSA. The CDR3 is made up of 13 amino acids. CDR3 residues: CASTGLFTDTQYF. The CDR3 DNA is TGTGCCAGCACGGGACTCTTCACAGATACGCAGTATTTT.

Worth noting for this clone: Additional DNA sequences in this sample encode the identical CDR3. The chain links TRBV18 to TRBJ1-5; 8 bases are shared with TRBD1. The CDR3 has 14 amino acids. Germline V gene lookup returns CDR1 KGHSH and CDR2 LQKENI. Germline trimming cut 3 bases from V and 4 bases from J; bases unmatched to any gene: 2. The CDR3, as DNA: TGTGCCAGCTCACCTGGGACAGGTAATCAGCCCCAGCATTTT. Its translation is CASSPGTGNQPQHF.